The clone carrying this T cell receptor (beta chain) was seen a few times. Its antigen is still unknown. These data originate in a study of T cells after yellow fever vaccination. The wider study: Preparation used SMART-Seq v4 Ultra Low Input for the low-cell-number fractions.

MiXCR was run by TCRdb on the 5' RACE reads, yielding one entry per CDR3 protein. The table shows 500,000 to 650,000 distinct CDR3 sequences, with around 16% occurring only once. Points from the study as a whole: Abundant clonotypes (contaminants from the bulk population) could be present in FACS-sorted repertoires. A small share of clonotypes appeared in both CD4 and CD8 compartments. The secondary T-cell response peaked on day 5, not day 15, but was weaker.

CDR3 length: 15 residues. CDR1 and CDR2 (germline): MNHEY, SVGEGT. J was trimmed by 4 bases and V by 6 bases; bases with no gene match: 4. This clonotype originated in a man younger than 35 who received the YFV17D yellow fever vaccine. The genes are TRBV6-2 or TRBV6-3 and TRBJ2-3; 13 nucleotides match TRBD2. The sample was PBMCs, taken 5 days after the first yellow fever vaccination. In DNA, the CDR3 is TGTGCCAGCAGAAGACTAGCGGGGGGTTCAGATACGCAGTATTTT. Encoded protein: CASRRLAGGSDTQYF.